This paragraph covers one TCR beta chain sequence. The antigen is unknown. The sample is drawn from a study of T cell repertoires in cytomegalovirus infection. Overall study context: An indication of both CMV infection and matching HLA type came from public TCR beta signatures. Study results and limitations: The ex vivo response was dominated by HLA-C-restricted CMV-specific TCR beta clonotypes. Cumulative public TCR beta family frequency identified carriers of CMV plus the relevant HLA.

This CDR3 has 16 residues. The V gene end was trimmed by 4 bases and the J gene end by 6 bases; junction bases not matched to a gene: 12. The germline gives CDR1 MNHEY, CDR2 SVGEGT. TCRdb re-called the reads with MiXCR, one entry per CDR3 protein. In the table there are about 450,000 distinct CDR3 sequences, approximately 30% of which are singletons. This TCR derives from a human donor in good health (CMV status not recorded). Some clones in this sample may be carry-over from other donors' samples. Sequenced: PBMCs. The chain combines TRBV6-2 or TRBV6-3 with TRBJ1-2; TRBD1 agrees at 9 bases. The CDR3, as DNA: TGTGCCAGCAGTTTCGTCGCATTTGGGACAGGGAATGGCTACACCTTC. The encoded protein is CASSFVAFGTGNGYTF.